This T cell receptor beta chain was retrieved from a study of T-cell reconstitution after alpha-beta-depleted transplantation in children (TCRdb year 2016). About the investigation overall: Using TCR repertoire profiling, the study quantitatively followed how T-cell immune reconstitution unfolded in children after TCRalphabeta/CD19-depleted allogeneic hematopoietic cell transplantation.

This clonotype has only a few counts. The target of this receptor is not known. No much larger clonotype is one base removed from it; base qualities were not supplied. Results the study describes overall, beyond this receptor: The apparently early alphabetaT-cell count recovery about two months after transplant was reportedly dependent on only several hundred rapidly expanded clones derived from non-depleted graft cells. Over subsequent months, a decline in hyperexpanded clone frequencies was noted, and after one year, T-cell counts and TCRbeta diversity were mostly ascribed to newly produced T cells. In some patients, high TCRbeta diversity at day 60 was attributed to recipient T cells and intrathymic progenitors that had survived conditioning.

The germline V gene encodes CDR1 SGHDT and CDR2 YYEEEE. The CDR3 starts with the cysteine, ends with the phenylalanine, and has 16 residues. CDR3 DNA is the only sequence kept; it has 48 bases, read in frame from the first base. At the junction V is shortened by 3 bases and J by 5 bases, with 18 bases in between. The meaning of the sample's treatment or condition label: allogeneic hematopoietic cell transplantation with graft depleted of TCRalphabeta T cells and CD19 B cells. TCRalphabeta/CD19-depleted allogeneic hematopoietic cell grafts were given to the transplant recipients, all of whom were children. Libraries were built with PCR. Instrument used: Illumina HiSeq 2500. Molecular barcoding was employed in the preparation of TCR libraries, with unique molecular identifiers being used to normalize TCRbeta repertoire quantification. TCRdb redid the processing of the public reads, applying fastp at Q25 and MiXCR, and retained in-frame beta chains. Rows are unified per CDR3 protein, each entry keeping the most common DNA and genes. Across this sample there are approximately 980,000 distinct CDR3 sequences, with under 30% seen only once. Clones ranked in the top ten supply under 30% of the sample.

Sequenced here: PBMCs, mostly from graft donor cells, sampled 360 days after TCRalphabeta/CD19-depleted stem cell transplant. The receptor chain draws on TRBV5-6 and TRBJ2-1, with TRBD2 as a weak D call on 6 bases. This receptor was taken from a boy in the first two years of life who had a stem cell transplant for SCID, so the T cells may come from the graft donor. The CDR3 has the sequence CASSSPGLIRNNEQFF. The nucleotide sequence is given as TGTGCCAGCAGCTCCCCGGGACTGATTCGTAACAATGAGCAGTTCTTC.